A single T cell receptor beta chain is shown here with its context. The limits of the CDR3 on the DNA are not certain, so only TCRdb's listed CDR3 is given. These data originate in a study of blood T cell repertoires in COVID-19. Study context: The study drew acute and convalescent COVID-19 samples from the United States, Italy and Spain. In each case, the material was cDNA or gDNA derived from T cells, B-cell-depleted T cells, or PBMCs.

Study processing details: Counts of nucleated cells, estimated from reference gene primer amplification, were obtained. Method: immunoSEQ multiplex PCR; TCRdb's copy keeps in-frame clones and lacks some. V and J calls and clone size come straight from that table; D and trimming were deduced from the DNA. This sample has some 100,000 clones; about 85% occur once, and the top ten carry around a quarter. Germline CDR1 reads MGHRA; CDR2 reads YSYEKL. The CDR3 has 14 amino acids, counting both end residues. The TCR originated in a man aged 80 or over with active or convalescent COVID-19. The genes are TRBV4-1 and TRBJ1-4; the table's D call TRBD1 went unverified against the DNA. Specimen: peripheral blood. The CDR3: CASCSQGALKNCFF.